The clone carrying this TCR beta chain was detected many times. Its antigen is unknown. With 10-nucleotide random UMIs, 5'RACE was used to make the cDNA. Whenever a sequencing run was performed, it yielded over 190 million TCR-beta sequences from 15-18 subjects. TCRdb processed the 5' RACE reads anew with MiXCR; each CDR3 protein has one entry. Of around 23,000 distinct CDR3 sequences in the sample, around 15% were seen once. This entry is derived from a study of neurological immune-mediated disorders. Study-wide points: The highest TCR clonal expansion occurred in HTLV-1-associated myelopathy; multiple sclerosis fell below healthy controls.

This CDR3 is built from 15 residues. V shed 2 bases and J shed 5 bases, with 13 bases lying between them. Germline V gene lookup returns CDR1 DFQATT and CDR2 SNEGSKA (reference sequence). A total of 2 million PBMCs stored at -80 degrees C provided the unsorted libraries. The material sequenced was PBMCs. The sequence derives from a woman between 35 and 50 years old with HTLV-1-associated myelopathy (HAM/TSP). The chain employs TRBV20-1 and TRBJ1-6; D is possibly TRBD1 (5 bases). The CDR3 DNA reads TGCAGTGCTAGATTTCCTCGGGGACATAATTCACCCCTCCACTTT. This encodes CSARFPRGHNSPLHF.